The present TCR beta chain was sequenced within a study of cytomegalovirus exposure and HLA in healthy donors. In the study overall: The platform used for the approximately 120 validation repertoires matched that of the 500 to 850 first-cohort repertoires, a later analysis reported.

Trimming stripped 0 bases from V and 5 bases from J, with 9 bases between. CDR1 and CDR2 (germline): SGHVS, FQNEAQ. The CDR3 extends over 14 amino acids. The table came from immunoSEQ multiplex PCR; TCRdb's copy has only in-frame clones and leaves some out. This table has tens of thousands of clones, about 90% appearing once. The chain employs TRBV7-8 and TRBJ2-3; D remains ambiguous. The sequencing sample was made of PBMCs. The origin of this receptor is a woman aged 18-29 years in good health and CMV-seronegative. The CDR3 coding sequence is TGTGCCAGCAGCTTAGCGCGGTCGAGAGATACGCAGTATTTT. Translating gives CASSLARSRDTQYF.